This T cell receptor (beta chain) came from a study of cytomegalovirus exposure and HLA in healthy donors. Findings of the study overall: HLA alleles showed associations with around 15,000 TCR beta sequences in a later analysis, at a 0.05 false discovery rate.

PCR involved 60 Vbeta and 13 Jbeta primers. This table comes from immunoSEQ multiplex PCR, and its TCRdb copy is limited to in-frame clones, with some not included. This table has 100,000 or so clones, 77% appearing once. As for this clone: Its antigen is still unknown.

This CDR3 region has 13 residues. CDR1 is PRHDT and CDR2 is FYEKMQ in the germline V gene (reference sequence). The germline V and J ends were trimmed by 1 base and 7 bases, with 7 bases remaining between them. Specimen: PBMCs. The chain employs TRBV13 and TRBJ2-2; the D gene is possibly TRBD1 (5 bases). The TCR originated in a woman aged 40-49 years in good health and CMV-seropositive. The CDR3 sequence is CASSLVRVGELFF. As DNA, the CDR3 is TGTGCCAGCAGCTTAGTCAGGGTCGGGGAGCTGTTTTTT.